These 15 T cell receptor beta chains came from one sample sequenced in a study of human T cells and chemical hapten exposure. As for time point: patch test 3, about 24 weeks after DPC sensitization. The sample's treatment: therapeutic diphenylcyclopropenone sensitization with weekly scalp DPC. One entry per CDR3 protein results from TCRdb running MiXCR on the RACE reads. Of 85,000 to 100,000 distinct CDR3 sequences in the sample, 25% to 30% were seen once. Here the sequenced sample was whole blood, taken in connection with sensitization to the hapten diphenylcyclopropenone (DPC). The source is a man aged 40-49 years with alopecia areata. Some clones in this sample may be carry-over from other donors' samples.

The chain has TRBV20-1 and TRBJ2-7, with 9 positions matching TRBD1. The germline gives CDR1 DFQATT, CDR2 SNEGSKA (reference sequence). The CDR3 has 15 amino acids. V lost 1 base and J lost 3; bases outside the gene matches: 7. The CDR3 reads CSARVRDREFYEQYF. In DNA, the CDR3 is TGCAGTGCTAGAGTTAGGGACAGGGAATTCTACGAGCAGTACTTC.

This clonotype was picked up a small number of times. The V call is TRBV20-1, the J call TRBJ2-7; perhaps D is TRBD1 or TRBD2 (5 bases each). V dropped 5 bases and J dropped 4 bases, with 15 bases sitting between them. This CDR3 has 13 amino acids. Germline V gene data show CDR1 as DFQATT and CDR2 as SNEGSKA (reference sequence). In nucleotides, the CDR3 is TGCAGTGCTTACGATGCTGGGGGATACGAGCAGTACTTC. It yields the protein CSAYDAGGYEQYF.

The V call is TRBV20-1, the J call TRBJ1-1; no clear D gene. V was cut by 0 bases and J by 0 bases, with 11 bases left in between. In germline, CDR1 is DFQATT, CDR2 SNEGSKA (reference sequence). The CDR3 loop spans 15 amino acids. The CDR3 bases are TGCAGTGCTAGAGATCTTCGTAGGTTGAACACTGAAGCTTTCTTT. This sequence encodes CSARDLRRLNTEAFF.

This sequence joins TRBV6-5 and TRBJ2-5, with 10 bases lining up with TRBD1. The CDR3 sequence is 13 residues long. Trimming cost V 5 bases and J 6 bases; bases outside gene matches: 3. Looked up from germline, CDR1 is MNHEY and CDR2 is SVGAGI. Here the CDR3 DNA reads TGTGCCAGCAGTGGGGACAGGGGACAGACCCAGTACTTC. This gives the protein CASSGDRGQTQYF.

The genes are TRBV7-9 and TRBJ1-1; 7 bases map to TRBD1. The CDR3 covers 13 residues. V lost 6 bases and J lost 8; bases outside the gene matches: 9. Germline values: CDR1 SEHNR, CDR2 FQNEAQ (reference sequence). DNA of the CDR3: TGTGCCAGCAGTCGACCAGGGACAGCCGAAGCTTTCTTT. Residues: CASSRPGTAEAFF.

The chain employs TRBV28 and TRBJ2-1; TRBD2 matches 7 bases. The length of the CDR3 is 10 residues. Germline V gene data show CDR1 as MDHEN and CDR2 as SYDVKM. After removal of 5 bases from V and 15 bases from J, the junction contained 4 bases not matched to a gene. Here the CDR3 reads CASSTSVPFF. The CDR3, as DNA: TGTGCCAGCAGTACTAGCGTTCCGTTCTTC. Full variable domain (missing parts from reference TRBV28 and TRBJ2-1): DVKVTQSSRYLVKRTGEKVFLECVQDMDHENMFWYRQDPGLGLRLIYFSYDVKMKEKGDIPEGYSVSREKKERFSLILESASTNQTSMYLCASSTSVPFFGPGTRLTVL.

This chain links TRBV29-1 with TRBJ2-1; TRBD2 is a possible D gene (6 bases). Germline CDR1 and CDR2: SQVTM and ANQGSEA. Trimming removed 0 bases at V and 5 bases at J, with 17 bases between. The CDR3 is 16 residues long. This CDR3 reads CSVEDPMAGTHNEQFF. Here the CDR3 DNA reads TGCAGCGTTGAAGATCCAATGGCAGGGACTCACAATGAGCAGTTCTTC.

The rearrangement uses TRBV20-1 and TRBJ2-6; D gene uncertain. Trimming took off 0 bases at V and 0 bases at J, with 3 bases between the two ends. Looked up from germline, CDR1 is DFQATT and CDR2 is SNEGSKA (reference sequence). There are 14 residues in the CDR3. In nucleotides, the CDR3 is TGCAGTGCTAGAGAGAACTCTGGGGCCAACGTCCTGACTTTC. It translates to CSARENSGANVLTF.

This clonotype has a handful of counts. This chain's CDR3 is CASSRPGGGEKLFF. Written as DNA, the CDR3 is TGTGCCAGCAGCCGACCAGGGGGCGGTGAAAAACTGTTTTTT. The chain carries TRBV14 and TRBJ1-4, with 8 bases matching TRBD1. The CDR3 runs 14 residues. Losses at the gene ends were 4 bases for V and 7 bases for J; bases not matched to a gene: 5. Germline V lookup: CDR1 SGHDN, CDR2 FVKESK. The full variable domain, its missing parts supplied by reference TRBV14 and TRBJ1-4, is EAGVTQFPSHSVIEKGQTVTLRCDPISGHDNLYWYRRVMGKEIKFLLHFVKESKQDESGMPNNRFLAERTGGTYSTLKVQPAELEDSGVYFCASSRPGGGEKLFFGSGTQLSVL.

This clonotype was observed a handful of times. The chain recombines TRBV7-9 with TRBJ2-5; 7 bases fit TRBD1. Germline CDR1 is SEHNR and CDR2 is FQNEAQ (reference sequence). V lost 5 bases, J lost 4 bases, and 7 bases stayed unmatched. This CDR3 is built from 14 residues. The DNA for the CDR3 is TGTGCCAGCAGCAGAGAGACAGGGAGAGAGACCCAGTACTTC. It encodes CASSRETGRETQYF.

This clonotype came up a few times. CDR3 in DNA: TGTGCCAGCAGCTCAGGGGGCACTAATGAAAAACTGTTTTTT. Protein product: CASSSGGTNEKLFF. V usage is TRBV7-9 and J usage is TRBJ1-4, with TRBD1 matching over 8 bases. Germline V gives CDR1 SEHNR, CDR2 FQNEAQ (reference sequence). V shed 4 bases, J shed 2 bases, and the junction held 0 bases outside the gene matches. The CDR3 length is 14 residues.

This clonotype turned up a few times. This chain joins TRBV7-9 and TRBJ2-3, with a tentative D call TRBD2 (6 bases). With 4 bases removed from V and 7 bases from J, the gap between germline ends came to 15 bases. This CDR3 contains 14 residues. Germline V CDR1 and CDR2: SEHNR, FQNEAQ (reference sequence). The CDR3 is CASSWGERAHTQYF. The CDR3 nucleotides read TGTGCCAGCAGCTGGGGGGAGCGGGCCCATACGCAGTATTTT.

The V call is TRBV20-1, the J call TRBJ2-7; unclear D gene. The CDR3 consists of 14 residues. The germline V and J ends were trimmed by 0 bases and 2 bases, with 11 bases remaining between them. Germline CDR1 and CDR2: DFQATT and SNEGSKA (reference sequence). CDR3 sequence reads: CSARDLNSTYEQYF. The CDR3 DNA sequence: TGCAGTGCTAGAGATTTAAACAGTACCTACGAGCAGTACTTC.

The CDR3 loop is CASSNKDFPGEQFF. The CDR3 coding sequence is TGTGCCAGCAGTAACAAGGATTTCCCAGGGGAGCAGTTCTTC. The rearrangement joins TRBV6-2 or TRBV6-3 to TRBJ2-1, with TRBD1 as a possible D gene (5 bases). Between the trimmed V and J ends, which lost 5 bases and 10 bases, there was a span of 18 bases. Germline CDR1 is MNHEY and CDR2 is SVGEGT. The CDR3 length is 14 residues.

This clonotype has just a few counts. The CDR3 bases are TGTGCCAGCAGTTTCACCGGGACAGGGAGGTACGAGCAGTACTTC. Its translation: CASSFTGTGRYEQYF. The chain employs TRBV12-3 or TRBV12-4 and TRBJ2-7, with TRBD1 matching over 9 bases. Unmatched junction bases numbered 7, after V lost 3 bases and J lost 4 bases. The CDR3 covers 15 residues.